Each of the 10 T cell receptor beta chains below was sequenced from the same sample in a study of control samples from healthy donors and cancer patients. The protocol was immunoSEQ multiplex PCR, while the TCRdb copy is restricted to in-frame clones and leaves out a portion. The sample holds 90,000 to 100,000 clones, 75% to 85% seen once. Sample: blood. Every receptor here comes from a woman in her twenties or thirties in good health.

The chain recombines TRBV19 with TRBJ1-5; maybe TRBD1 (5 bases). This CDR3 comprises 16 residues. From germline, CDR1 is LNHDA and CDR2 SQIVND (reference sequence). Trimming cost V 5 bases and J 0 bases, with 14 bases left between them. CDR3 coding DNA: TGTGCCAGTAGTGCCGGGGCAGCTTATAGCAATCAGCCCCAGCATTTT. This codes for CASSAGAAYSNQPQHF.

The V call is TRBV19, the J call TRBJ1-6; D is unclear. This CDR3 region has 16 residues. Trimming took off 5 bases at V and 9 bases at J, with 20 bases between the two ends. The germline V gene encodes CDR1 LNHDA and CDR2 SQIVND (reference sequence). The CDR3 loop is CASSVRNPSTGSPLHF. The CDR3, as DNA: TGTGCCAGTAGTGTCAGGAACCCGTCCACTGGTTCACCCCTCCACTTT.

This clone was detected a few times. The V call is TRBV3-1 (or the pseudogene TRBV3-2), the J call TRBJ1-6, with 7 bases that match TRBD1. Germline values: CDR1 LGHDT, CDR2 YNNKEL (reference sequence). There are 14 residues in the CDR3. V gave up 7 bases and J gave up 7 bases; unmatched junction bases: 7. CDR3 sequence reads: CASTHRGRNSPLHF. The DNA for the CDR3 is TGTGCCAGCACCCACAGGGGAAGGAATTCACCCCTCCACTTT.

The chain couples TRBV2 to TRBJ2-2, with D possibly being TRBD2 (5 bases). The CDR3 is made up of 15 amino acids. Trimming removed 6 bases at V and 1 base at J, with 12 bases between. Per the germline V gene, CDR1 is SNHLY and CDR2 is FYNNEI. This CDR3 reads CASRPEAVNTGELFF. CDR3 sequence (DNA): TGTGCCAGCAGACCGGAGGCGGTGAACACCGGGGAGCTGTTTTTT.

The CDR3 reads CASSPPGSGELFF. In nucleotides, the CDR3 is TGTGCCAGCAGCCCCCCGGGGTCCGGGGAGCTGTTTTTT. The chain combines TRBV11-3 with TRBJ2-2; TRBD2 is a possible D gene (5 bases). Trimming cost V 5 bases and J 6 bases, with 10 bases left between them. CDR3 length: 13 amino acids. Germline CDR1 reads SGHNT; CDR2 reads YENEEA.

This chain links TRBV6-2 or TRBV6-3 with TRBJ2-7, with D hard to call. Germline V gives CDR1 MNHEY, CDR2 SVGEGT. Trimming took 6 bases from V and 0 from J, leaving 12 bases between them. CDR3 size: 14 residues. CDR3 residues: CASSQNSFSYEQYF. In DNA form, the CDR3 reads TGTGCCAGCAGCCAGAATTCCTTCTCCTACGAGCAGTACTTC.

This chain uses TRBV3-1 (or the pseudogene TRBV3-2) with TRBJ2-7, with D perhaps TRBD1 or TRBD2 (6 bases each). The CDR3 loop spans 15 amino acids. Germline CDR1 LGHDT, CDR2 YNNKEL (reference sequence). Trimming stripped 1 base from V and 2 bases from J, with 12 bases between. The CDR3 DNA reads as TGTGCCAGCAGCCAAGTCGGAGGGGGTACCTACGAGCAGTACTTC. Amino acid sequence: CASSQVGGGTYEQYF.

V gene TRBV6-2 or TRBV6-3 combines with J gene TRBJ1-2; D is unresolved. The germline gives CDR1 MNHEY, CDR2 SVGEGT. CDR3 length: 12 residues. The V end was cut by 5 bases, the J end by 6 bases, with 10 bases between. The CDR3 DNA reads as TGTGCCAGCAGTGACTACAAGAATGGCTACACCTTC. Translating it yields CASSDYKNGYTF.

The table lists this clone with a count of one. This CDR3 is CASNLAGAYYGYTF. The DNA for the CDR3 is TGTGCCAGCAACCTCGCAGGGGCCTACTATGGCTACACCTTC. This rearrangement joins TRBV3-1 (or the pseudogene TRBV3-2) to TRBJ1-2; D may be TRBD1 (6 bases). Germline V CDR1 and CDR2: LGHDT, YNNKEL (reference sequence). The CDR3 has 14 amino acids. Deletions cut 7 bases from V and 3 bases from J, with 15 bases between.

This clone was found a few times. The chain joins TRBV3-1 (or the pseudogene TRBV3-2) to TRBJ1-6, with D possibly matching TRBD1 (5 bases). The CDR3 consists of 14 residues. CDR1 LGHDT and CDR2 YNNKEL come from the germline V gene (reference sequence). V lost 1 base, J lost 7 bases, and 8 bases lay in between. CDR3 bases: TGTGCCAGCAGCCAAGCAGGGCGGAATTCACCCCTCCACTTT. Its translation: CASSQAGRNSPLHF.